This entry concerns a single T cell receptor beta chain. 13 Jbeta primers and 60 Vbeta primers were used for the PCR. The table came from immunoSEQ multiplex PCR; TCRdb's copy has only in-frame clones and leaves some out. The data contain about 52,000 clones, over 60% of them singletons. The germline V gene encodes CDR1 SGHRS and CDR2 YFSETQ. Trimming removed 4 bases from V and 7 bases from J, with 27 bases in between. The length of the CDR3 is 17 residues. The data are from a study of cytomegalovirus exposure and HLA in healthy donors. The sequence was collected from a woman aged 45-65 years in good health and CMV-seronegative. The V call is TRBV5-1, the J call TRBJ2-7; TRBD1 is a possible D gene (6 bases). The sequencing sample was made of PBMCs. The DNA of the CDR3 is TGCGCCAGCAGCCCAGGGGTACGAACCTTATCGAGGGTGGAGCAGTACTTC. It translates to CASSPGVRTLSRVEQYF.